Many counts were recorded for the clone carrying this T cell receptor (beta chain). Its antigen is currently unknown. These data come from a study of neurological immune-mediated disorders. Across the study: Of the approximately 35 patients with multiple sclerosis, some 31 had relapsing-remitting MS, whereas the remaining 3 had secondary progressive MS. Study-level results: HTLV-1-associated myelopathy had the most TCR clonal expansion, and multiple sclerosis had the least, less than healthy controls.

The CDR3 consists of 15 residues. The V and J ends lost 3 bases and 5 bases, in that order; junction bases with no gene match: 8. CDR1 is SGHAT, CDR2 FQNNGV, per germline. Every sequencing run generated in excess of 160 million TCR-beta sequences. These sequences covered 15-18 subjects. TCRdb itself ran the 5' RACE reads through MiXCR, one entry per CDR3 protein. The sample contains around 46,000 distinct CDR3 sequences, under 2% of which appear only once. The source of this sequence is a woman aged 40-49 years with multiple sclerosis. This sequence joins TRBV11-2 and TRBJ1-2, with 8 bases aligning to TRBD1. Sequences were obtained from PBMCs. CDR3 in amino acids: CASSLSYGQGYGYTF. The CDR3 region has the DNA TGTGCCAGCAGCTTGTCGTATGGACAGGGATATGGCTACACCTTC.